The next 16 T cell receptor beta chains were all read from a single sample in a study of cytomegalovirus exposure and HLA in healthy donors. Primers included in the PCR were 60 Vbeta and 13 Jbeta primers. Only in-frame clones appear in the TCRdb table, and some are missing; sequencing was by immunoSEQ multiplex PCR. The sample records roughly 120,000 clones, approximately 81% being singletons. The sequenced sample was PBMCs. These receptor sequences come from a woman in her 30s in good health and CMV-seronegative.

This clone appeared once. This chain joins TRBV7-9 and TRBJ2-1; TRBD1 matches 12 bases. V shed 5 bases, J shed 8 bases, and the junction held 10 bases outside the gene matches. Looked up from germline, CDR1 is SEHNR and CDR2 is FQNEAQ (reference sequence). The CDR3 runs 16 residues. This CDR3 is CASSLFGTGGKDEQFF. CDR3 coding DNA: TGTGCCAGCAGCCTCTTCGGGACAGGGGGCAAGGATGAGCAGTTCTTC.

V and J are TRBV2 and TRBJ1-6, with D perhaps TRBD1 (5 bases). The length of the CDR3 is 14 residues. Germline CDR1 SNHLY, CDR2 FYNNEI. Trimming left V 3 bases short and J 9 bases short, with 12 bases between. The CDR3 coding sequence is TGTGCCAGCAGTGATGTCAGGGAAATTTCACCCCTCCACTTT. It encodes CASSDVREISPLHF. Together with reference TRBV2 and TRBJ1-6, the CDR3 gives the full variable domain: EPEVTQTPSHQVTQMGQEVILRCVPISNHLYFYWYRQILGQKVEFLVSFYNNEISEKSEIFDDQFSVERPDGSNFTLKIRSTKLEDSAMYFCASSDVREISPLHFGNGTRLTVT.

The rearrangement uses TRBV27 and TRBJ2-3, with 8 bases matching TRBD2. This CDR3 spans 17 amino acids. V shed 3 bases and J 2 bases; nucleotides not matched to a gene: 10. Germline CDR1 and CDR2: MNHEY and SMNVEV (reference sequence). CDR3 loop: CASSLIAPSGYTDTQYF. The CDR3 DNA reads as TGTGCCAGCAGTTTGATCGCGCCTAGCGGGTACACAGATACGCAGTATTTT.

This clone came up a few times. The J gene is TRBJ1-5, the V gene TRBV28; 9 bases line up with TRBD1. The CDR3 is 14 amino acids. The trim removed 6 bases at V and 6 bases at J, leaving 6 bases unmatched. Germline V gene data show CDR1 as MDHEN and CDR2 as SYDVKM. Written as DNA, the CDR3 is TGTGCCAGCAGAAGGACAGGGGAAGGTCAGCCCCAGCATTTT. Translation: CASRRTGEGQPQHF.

The V call is TRBV10-1, the J call TRBJ2-5, with 10 positions matching TRBD2. This CDR3 is 15 amino acids long. Germline trimming cut 6 bases from V and 3 bases from J; bases unmatched to any gene: 7. The V gene's germline CDR1 is WNHNN and CDR2 SYGVQD (reference sequence). CDR3 region: CASRAGLANEETQYF. In DNA form, the CDR3 reads TGCGCCAGCAGGGCGGGACTAGCGAACGAAGAGACCCAGTACTTC.

This chain uses TRBV28 with TRBJ1-6; TRBD1 agrees at 8 bases. This CDR3 has 14 residues. J was trimmed by 10 bases and V by 10 bases; bases with no gene match: 12. Germline V lookup: CDR1 MDHEN, CDR2 SYDVKM. CDR3 loop: CATLGQGAGSPLHF. CDR3 sequence (DNA): TGTGCCACCCTGGGGCAGGGGGCCGGATCACCCCTCCACTTT.

This clone has only a few counts. The V and J genes are TRBV6-1 and TRBJ2-7; D remains ambiguous. V was shortened by 8 bases and J by 4 bases, with 9 bases between the two germline ends. The CDR3 loop spans 11 amino acids. From germline, CDR1 is MNHNS and CDR2 SASEGT. The CDR3 loop is CASPGFYEQYF. The CDR3 DNA sequence: TGTGCCAGCCCGGGTTTTTACGAGCAGTACTTC.

V is TRBV4-1 and J is TRBJ2-3, with D uncertain. Germline V gives CDR1 MGHRA, CDR2 YSYEKL. The CDR3 runs 14 residues. V was shortened by 1 base and J by 2 bases, with 7 bases between the two germline ends. This CDR3 reads CASSQGRITDTQYF. In DNA form, the CDR3 reads TGCGCCAGCAGCCAAGGGCGGATCACAGATACGCAGTATTTT.

This chain joins TRBV5-1 and TRBJ2-3; 10 nucleotides line up with TRBD2. Germline values: CDR1 SGHRS, CDR2 YFSETQ. The CDR3 consists of 15 residues. V was pared by 1 base and J by 3 bases, with 2 bases of the junction left unmatched. The CDR3 sequence is CASSLPSGRTDTQYF. CDR3 DNA: TGCGCCAGCAGCTTGCCTAGCGGGAGAACAGATACGCAGTATTTT.

The V call is TRBV6-1, the J call TRBJ2-5, with TRBD1 identical over 7 bases. CDR3 length equals 14 residues. J gave up 5 bases and V 4 bases, and 7 bases lay outside the gene matches. Per the germline V gene, CDR1 is MNHNS and CDR2 is SASEGT. This CDR3 is CASSGTGLGETQYF. The CDR3, as DNA: TGTGCCAGCAGTGGGACAGGTCTAGGGGAGACCCAGTACTTC.

This rearrangement joins TRBV5-6 to TRBJ1-2; TRBD1 aligns across 7 bases. V lost 4 bases to trimming and J lost 0 bases; unmatched junction nucleotides: 12. Per the germline V gene, CDR1 is SGHDT and CDR2 is YYEEEE. This CDR3 region has 17 residues. In DNA, the CDR3 is TGTGCCAGCAGCCCAGGGGGTTTAGCCTATTCTAACTATGGCTACACCTTC. Translation gives CASSPGGLAYSNYGYTF.

CDR3 in DNA: TGTGCCAGCAGCGTAGCTACAGTTCGACTAGCGAGTAATGAGCAGTTCTTC. Translated: CASSVATVRLASNEQFF. The chain is built from TRBV9 and TRBJ2-1, with 8 nucleotides matching TRBD2. CDR3 length: 17 residues. V lost 0 bases to trimming and J lost 7 bases; unmatched junction nucleotides: 12. Per germline, CDR1 SGDLS and CDR2 YYNGEE.

This sequence joins TRBV7-9 and TRBJ2-3, with 8 bases matching TRBD1. Germline V CDR1 and CDR2: SEHNR, FQNEAQ (reference sequence). The CDR3 has 14 amino acids. Losses at the gene ends were 2 bases for V and 5 bases for J; bases not matched to a gene: 3. CDR3 sequence (DNA): TGTGCCAGCAGCTTACCAGGGGGCAAAGATACGCAGTATTTT. Its translation: CASSLPGGKDTQYF.

V gene TRBV10-2 combines with J gene TRBJ2-7; D is uncertain. Looked up from germline, CDR1 is WSHSY and CDR2 is SAAADI. V gave up 3 bases and J gave up 3 bases, with 3 bases separating them. The CDR3 is 11 residues long. CDR3 DNA sequence: TGCGCCAGCAGTGACCACTACGAGCAGTACTTC. Translated, it gives CASSDHYEQYF.

The V gene is TRBV5-1, the J gene TRBJ2-1; 8 bases match TRBD1. This CDR3 comprises 17 residues. Trimming took 4 bases from V and 7 from J; bases not matched to a gene: 16. Germline V lookup: CDR1 SGHRS, CDR2 YFSETQ. This chain's CDR3 is CASSLSLTGETKNEQFF. The CDR3, as DNA: TGCGCCAGCAGCCTGTCATTGACAGGGGAAACCAAGAATGAGCAGTTCTTC.

V gene TRBV28 combines with J gene TRBJ2-7; the D gene is possibly TRBD1 (7 bases). The CDR3 is 12 amino acids. Germline values: CDR1 MDHEN, CDR2 SYDVKM. Between the trimmed V and J ends, which lost 4 bases and 13 bases, there was a span of 17 bases. CDR3 in DNA: TGTGCCAGCAGTTCGCTGACAGGGAGGAAATACTTC. It is translated as CASSSLTGRKYF.